This T cell receptor beta chain derives from a study of control samples from healthy donors and cancer patients. TCRdb's copy holds only in-frame clones and misses some; the assay was immunoSEQ multiplex PCR. The sample holds fewer than 500,000 clones, over 75% seen once. The CDR3 has 14 amino acids. Germline loops: CDR1 LGHNA, CDR2 YSLEER. The V end lost 0 bases, the J end lost 6 bases, and 12 bases lay between the germline ends. Source material: PBMCs. The chain has TRBV4-3 and TRBJ2-7; D is ambiguous. The source of this sequence is a middle-aged man with head and neck cancer. CDR3 residues: CASSQDVFPSEQYF. Here the CDR3 DNA reads TGCGCCAGCAGCCAAGATGTTTTCCCCTCCGAGCAGTACTTC.